This T cell receptor beta chain is drawn from a study of a mutant IDH1 vaccine in newly diagnosed glioma. At the level of the study: Treated patients comprised approximately 62% males and around 40% females, mean age approximately 37 years. Patients got radiotherapy, temozolomide, or both beforehand, and most got both.

The time point is: week 5, during vaccination. Doses consisted of 300 ug of mutant IDH1 20-mer peptide each, paired with topical imiquimod. Donor diagnoses consisted of new WHO grade 3 or 4 IDH1-mutant, ATRX-lost astrocytomas. A word on this clone: Its antigen is unidentified.

The germline gives CDR1 MNHNS, CDR2 SASEGT. The V gene lost 4 bases and the J gene lost 6 bases, with 4 bases spanning the gap. This CDR3 contains 11 residues. Measured with immunoSEQ multiplex PCR; TCRdb has only the in-frame clones, and not every one. The table includes fewer than 65,000 clones, about 86% detected once. V and J are TRBV6-1 and TRBJ1-5; D ambiguous. This sequence originates from a man aged 25-45 years with glioma. This specimen was PBMCs, taken from a glioma patient whose treatment included an IDH1 peptide vaccine. CDR3 residues: CASSVGQPQHF. The DNA for the CDR3 is TGTGCCAGCAGTGTTGGTCAGCCCCAGCATTTT.